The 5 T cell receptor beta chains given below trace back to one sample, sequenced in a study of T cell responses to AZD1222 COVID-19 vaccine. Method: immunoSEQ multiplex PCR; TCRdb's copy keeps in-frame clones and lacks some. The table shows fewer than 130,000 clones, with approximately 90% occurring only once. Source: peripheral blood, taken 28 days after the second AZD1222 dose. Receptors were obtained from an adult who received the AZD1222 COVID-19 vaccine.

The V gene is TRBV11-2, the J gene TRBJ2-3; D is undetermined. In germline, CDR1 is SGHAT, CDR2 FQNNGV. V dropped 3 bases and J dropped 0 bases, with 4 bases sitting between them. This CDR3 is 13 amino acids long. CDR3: CASSFVSTDTQYF. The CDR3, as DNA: TGTGCCAGCAGCTTCGTAAGCACAGATACGCAGTATTTT.

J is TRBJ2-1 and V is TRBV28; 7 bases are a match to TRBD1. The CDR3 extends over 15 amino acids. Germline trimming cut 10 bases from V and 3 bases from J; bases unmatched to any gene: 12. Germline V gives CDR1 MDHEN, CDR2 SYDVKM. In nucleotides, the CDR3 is TGTGCCACCAACCCGCTACAGGGGAACTACAATGAGCAGTTCTTC. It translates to CATNPLQGNYNEQFF.

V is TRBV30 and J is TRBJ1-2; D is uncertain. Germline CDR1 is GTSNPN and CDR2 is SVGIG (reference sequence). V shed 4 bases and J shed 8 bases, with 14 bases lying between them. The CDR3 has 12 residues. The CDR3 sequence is CAWILKGRGYTF. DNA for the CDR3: TGTGCCTGGATTCTTAAGGGTCGGGGCTACACCTTC.

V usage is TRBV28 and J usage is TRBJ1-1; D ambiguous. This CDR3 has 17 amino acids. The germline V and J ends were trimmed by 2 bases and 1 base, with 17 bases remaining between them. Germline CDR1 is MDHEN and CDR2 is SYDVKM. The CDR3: CASSLPESRTENTEAFF. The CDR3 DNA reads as TGTGCCAGCAGTTTACCGGAGTCCAGGACGGAGAACACTGAAGCTTTCTTT.

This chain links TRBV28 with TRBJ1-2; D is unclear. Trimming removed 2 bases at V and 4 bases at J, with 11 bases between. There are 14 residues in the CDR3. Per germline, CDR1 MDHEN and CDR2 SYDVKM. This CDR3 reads CASSLQGEGYGYTF. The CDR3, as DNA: TGTGCCAGCAGTTTACAAGGAGAAGGCTATGGCTACACCTTC.